Below are 12 T cell receptor beta chains sequenced from a single sample in a study of OX40 agonist ivuxolimab in advanced cancers. Sequencing was performed with immunoSEQ multiplex PCR; in TCRdb, only in-frame clones are kept and a portion is missing. The sample carries some 20,000 clones, 70% to 80% recorded once. Sequencing used CD4+ or CD8+ T cells sorted from blood, obtained in a trial of the OX40 agonist ivuxolimab. All receptors come from an adult with an advanced solid tumor such as melanoma, head and neck, liver or kidney cancer.

CDR3: CSVVETYTDTQYF. The CDR3 DNA sequence: TGCAGCGTTGTGGAAACTTACACAGATACGCAGTATTTT. J is TRBJ2-3 and V is TRBV29-1; D not resolved. V was cut by 4 bases and J by 2 bases, with 10 bases left in between. CDR1 is SQVTM and CDR2 is ANQGSEA in the germline V gene. CDR3 length: 13 amino acids.

The chain uses TRBV6-5 and TRBJ2-7; D gene uncertain. The V gene lost 0 bases and the J gene lost 0 bases, with 12 bases spanning the gap. Germline loops: CDR1 MNHEY, CDR2 SVGAGI. The CDR3 loop spans 16 amino acids. DNA for the CDR3: TGTGCCAGCAGTTACTCGATCATGGGCCTCTCCTACGAGCAGTACTTC. Translation: CASSYSIMGLSYEQYF.

The chain employs TRBV6-6 and TRBJ1-2; 10 bases fit TRBD1. Per the germline V gene, CDR1 is MNHNY and CDR2 is SVGAGI (reference sequence). Germline trimming cut 4 bases from V and 2 bases from J; bases unmatched to any gene: 1. This CDR3 comprises 14 residues. CDR3 loop: CASSWTGGNYGYTF. As DNA, the CDR3 is TGTGCCAGCAGTTGGACAGGGGGAAACTATGGCTACACCTTC.

This clone appeared once. V usage is TRBV20-1 and J usage is TRBJ2-2; D gene unclear. The CDR3 runs 11 residues. Germline V gives CDR1 DFQATT, CDR2 SNEGSKA (reference sequence). V lost 5 bases to trimming and J lost 6 bases, with 7 bases between them. This CDR3 reads CSAPWAGELFF. In DNA form, the CDR3 reads TGCAGTGCTCCATGGGCCGGGGAGCTGTTTTTT.

This clone is large by share. The chain joins TRBV4-3 to TRBJ2-7, with 7 bases lining up with TRBD1. This CDR3 region has 17 residues. With 0 bases clipped from V and 1 base from J, the junction kept 9 bases outside the gene matches. Looked up from germline, CDR1 is LGHNA and CDR2 is YSLEER. The CDR3 region is CASSQDPPGTVSYEQYF. The CDR3 DNA reads as TGCGCCAGCAGCCAAGATCCTCCCGGGACAGTATCCTACGAGCAGTACTTC.

The DNA for the CDR3 is TGTGCCAGCAACACTGAGCTACAGCCCCAGCATTTT. Translation: CASNTELQPQHF. V and J are TRBV28 and TRBJ1-5; no definite D call. The V end was cut by 7 bases, the J end by 7 bases, with 11 bases between. The CDR3 covers 12 residues. Germline V gene lookup returns CDR1 MDHEN and CDR2 SYDVKM.

The chain is built from TRBV5-1 and TRBJ1-5; the D is unclear. The CDR3 has 13 amino acids. In germline, CDR1 is SGHRS, CDR2 YFSETQ. The germline V and J ends were trimmed by 4 bases and 0 bases, with 5 bases remaining between them. Here the CDR3 reads CASSENSNQPQHF. DNA for the CDR3: TGCGCCAGCAGCGAGAATAGCAATCAGCCCCAGCATTTT.

This clone was counted once. The chain joins TRBV4-2 to TRBJ1-2; D not resolved. The germline V and J ends were trimmed by 3 bases and 1 base, with 12 bases remaining between them. Germline V gives CDR1 LGHNA, CDR2 YNFKEQ. This CDR3 has 15 amino acids. In DNA, the CDR3 is TGTGCCAGCAGCCAGGAGCTTTGGGTTAACTATGGCTACACCTTC. As protein: CASSQELWVNYGYTF.

The chain recombines TRBV27 with TRBJ2-2; D not resolved. The ends were cut back, 6 bases at V and 6 bases at J, with 8 bases in the middle. The CDR3 totals 12 residues. Germline lookup yields CDR1 MNHEY and CDR2 SMNVEV (reference sequence). This chain's CDR3 is CASSRVAGELFF. CDR3 sequence (DNA): TGTGCCAGCAGCCGCGTAGCCGGGGAGCTGTTTTTT.

The rearrangement uses TRBV13 and TRBJ1-1, with D unclear. V was pared by 3 bases and J by 5 bases, with 7 bases between. The V gene's germline CDR1 is PRHDT and CDR2 FYEKMQ (reference sequence). The CDR3 runs to 12 residues. CDR3 nucleotide sequence: TGTGCCAGCAGCTTGAGTAGAACTGAAGCTTTCTTT. It encodes CASSLSRTEAFF.

This clone was recorded once. This sequence joins TRBV6-5 and TRBJ1-3; D is undetermined. Germline loops: CDR1 MNHEY, CDR2 SVGAGI. The CDR3 has 11 residues. Trimming stripped 8 bases from V and 4 bases from J, with 6 bases between. CDR3 coding DNA: TGTGCCAGCCATCTGGGAAACACCATATATTTT. It yields the protein CASHLGNTIYF.

This chain links TRBV4-1 with TRBJ2-3; D is unclear. CDR1 is MGHRA and CDR2 is YSYEKL in the germline V gene. Trimming pared 0 bases from V and 6 bases from J, leaving 4 bases between. CDR3 size: 12 residues. The CDR3 coding sequence is TGCGCCAGCAGCCAAGATTGGGATACGCAGTATTTT. It is translated as CASSQDWDTQYF.